The entry that follows covers one T cell receptor (beta chain) sequence. Original methodology: Nucleated cell number was recorded as an estimate derived from reference gene primer amplification. Sequencing was performed with immunoSEQ multiplex PCR; in TCRdb, only in-frame clones are kept and a portion is missing. V, J and clone size are those of that table, while D and trimming were read from the DNA. Of a few hundred thousand clones in the sample, about nine tenths were seen once. Germline V gene data show CDR1 as MDHEN and CDR2 as SYDVKM. V lost 5 bases to trimming and J lost 3 bases; unmatched junction nucleotides: 13. CDR3 size: 16 residues. The sample belongs to a study of blood T cell repertoires in COVID-19. Whole-study context: The United States, Italy and Spain were the sources of the acute and convalescent COVID-19 samples. PBMCs, B-cell-depleted T cells, or T cells were the source of the cDNA or gDNA that made up the material.

What was sequenced was peripheral blood. The chain joins TRBV28 to TRBJ2-7; TRBD2 matches at 7 bases. The sequence was obtained from a woman aged 55-70 years with acute or convalescent COVID-19. The CDR3 DNA follows: TGTGCCAGCAGTGAGGGACTAACCCCGCGGATCTACGAGCAGTACTTC. It encodes CASSEGLTPRIYEQYF. Together with reference TRBV28 and TRBJ2-7, the CDR3 gives the full variable domain: DVKVTQSSRYLVKRTGEKVFLECVQDMDHENMFWYRQDPGLGLRLIYFSYDVKMKEKGDIPEGYSVSREKKERFSLILESASTNQTSMYLCASSEGLTPRIYEQYFGPGTRLTVT.